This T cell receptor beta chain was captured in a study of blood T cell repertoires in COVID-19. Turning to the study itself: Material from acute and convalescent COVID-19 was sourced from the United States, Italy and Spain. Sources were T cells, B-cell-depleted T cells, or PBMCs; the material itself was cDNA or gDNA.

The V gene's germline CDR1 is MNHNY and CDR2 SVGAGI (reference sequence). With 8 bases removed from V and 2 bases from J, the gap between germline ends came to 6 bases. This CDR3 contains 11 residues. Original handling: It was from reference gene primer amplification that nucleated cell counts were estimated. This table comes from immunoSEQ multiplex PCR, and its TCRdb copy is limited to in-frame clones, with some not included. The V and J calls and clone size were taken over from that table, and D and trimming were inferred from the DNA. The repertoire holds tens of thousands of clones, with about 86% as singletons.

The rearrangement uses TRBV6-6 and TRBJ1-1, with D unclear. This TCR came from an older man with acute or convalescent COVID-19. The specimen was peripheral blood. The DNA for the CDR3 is TGTGCCAGCCGGGGAAACACTGAAGCTTTCTTT. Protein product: CASRGNTEAFF.